Below, 19 T cell receptor beta chains from the same sample are listed, as sequenced in a study of radiation and T cells in renal cell carcinoma (dated by TCRdb to about 2020). Preparation of the library involved the immunoSEQ multiplex PCR assay. TCRdb's version of the immuneACCESS table is confined to in-frame rearrangements and falls short of the full clone set. An unresolved V gene accounts for under half of the shortfall where checked; the remainder is of unknown origin. In this sample the table shows about 64,000 clones, over 60% of which occur a single time. Approximately 6.6% of the sample is in the top ten clones. What the time point label conveys for this sample: blood 4 weeks post-SBRT, at nephrectomy. The treatment or condition label for this specimen denotes: 15 Gy SBRT to primary tumor, nephrectomy 4 weeks later. The material was blood, obtained from a patient whose treatment included radiotherapy and nephrectomy. The receptors come from a man in his 60s with renal cell carcinoma.

The chain uses TRBV6-1 and TRBJ1-1, with D unclear. Between the trimmed V and J ends, which lost 3 bases and 5 bases, there was a span of 10 bases. This CDR3 comprises 13 residues. The germline CDR1 and CDR2 sequences are MNHNS and SASEGT. The CDR3 region is CASSDRHGTEAFF. DNA for the CDR3: TGTGCCAGCAGTGATCGACACGGTACTGAAGCTTTCTTT.

The chain employs TRBV7-2 and TRBJ2-6; a possible D gene is TRBD2 (6 bases). CDR1 and CDR2 (germline): SGHTA, FQGNSA. Trimming took 5 bases from V and 2 from J, leaving 16 bases between them. The CDR3 totals 17 residues. The CDR3 here is CASSPKTSSTGANVLTF. As DNA, the CDR3 is TGTGCCAGCAGCCCCAAGACTAGTTCTACTGGGGCCAACGTCCTGACTTTC.

Only a few counts were recorded for this clone. This chain joins TRBV7-9 and TRBJ1-1; D gene uncertain. CDR1 SEHNR and CDR2 FQNEAQ come from the germline V gene (reference sequence). V lost 5 bases, J lost 2 bases, and 9 bases lay in between. This CDR3 is 13 amino acids long. CDR3 residues: CASSPNPNTEAFF. The CDR3 nucleotides are TGTGCCAGCAGCCCTAATCCAAACACTGAAGCTTTCTTT.

The J gene is TRBJ1-1, the V gene TRBV6-5; 7 bases agree with TRBD1. CDR1 and CDR2 (germline): MNHEY, SVGAGI. The CDR3 has 15 amino acids. V trimming: 2 bases; J trimming: 2 bases; junction bases outside the gene matches: 5. CDR3 loop: CASSYADRVNTEAFF. CDR3 coding DNA: TGTGCCAGCAGTTACGCCGACAGGGTAAACACTGAAGCTTTCTTT.

This clone came up once. The chain is built from TRBV5-1 and TRBJ2-1, with no clear D. There are 16 residues in the CDR3. Trimming shortened V by 0 bases and J by 0 bases, and 10 bases separated the two germline ends. The V gene's germline CDR1 is SGHRS and CDR2 YFSETQ. The chain's CDR3 is CASSLVPSYSYNEQFF. CDR3 bases: TGCGCCAGCAGCTTGGTGCCGAGTTACTCCTACAATGAGCAGTTCTTC.

On this clone itself: This likely reflects a read error, since a far larger clone is one base away. The V call is TRBV5-1, the J call TRBJ2-7, with TRBD1 matching over 8 bases. V dropped 2 bases and J dropped 3; count of bases not matched to a gene: 4. The germline gives CDR1 SGHRS, CDR2 YFSETQ. The CDR3 is made up of 14 amino acids. CDR3 bases: TGCGCCAGCAGCTTTACAGGGGGAGGCTACGAGCAGTACTTC. Its translation is CASSFTGGGYEQYF.

The table lists this clone with a few counts. This chain connects TRBV12-5 to TRBJ2-1; D call uncertain. From germline, CDR1 is LGHNT and CDR2 FRNRAP. V lost 2 bases, J lost 7 bases, and 9 bases lay in between. The CDR3 runs 13 residues. The CDR3 sequence: CASGLFLSNEQFF. DNA of the CDR3: TGTGCTAGTGGTTTGTTTCTGTCAAATGAGCAGTTCTTC. Complete variable domain (other parts from reference TRBV12-5 and TRBJ2-1): DARVTQTPRHKVTEMGQEVTMRCQPILGHNTVFWYRQTMMQGLELLAYFRNRAPLDDSGMPKDRFSAEMPDATLATLKIQPSEPRDSAVYFCASGLFLSNEQFFGPGTRLTVL.

The gene calls are TRBV18 and TRBJ2-3; 8 nucleotides line up with TRBD2. The CDR3 sequence is 15 residues long. CDR1 is KGHSH and CDR2 is LQKENI in the germline V gene. The trim removed 3 bases at V and 6 bases at J, leaving 8 bases unmatched. CDR3 bases: TGTGCCAGCTCACCTGTCTCCGGGACTAGTGATACGCAGTATTTT. Encoded protein: CASSPVSGTSDTQYF.

Points on this clone: The sample holds other DNA sequences that translate to the same CDR3. V usage is TRBV5-1 and J usage is TRBJ1-3; D not certain. V shed 0 bases and J shed 4 bases, with 8 bases lying between them. Germline values: CDR1 SGHRS, CDR2 YFSETQ. The CDR3 runs to 14 residues. Written as DNA, the CDR3 is TGCGCCAGCAGCTTGGATCGCCCGGGAAACACCATATATTTT. This gives the protein CASSLDRPGNTIYF.

The chain combines TRBV27 with TRBJ2-5; D unclear. The germline V gene has CDR1 MNHEY and CDR2 SMNVEV (reference sequence). The CDR3 runs to 13 residues. Trimming removed 0 bases from V and 1 base from J, with 3 bases in between. DNA of the CDR3: TGTGCCAGCAGTTTATCGATCCAAGAGACCCAGTACTTC. This codes for CASSLSIQETQYF.

The chain recombines TRBV11-3 with TRBJ1-2, with 7 nucleotides matching TRBD1. The germline CDR1 and CDR2 sequences are SGHNT and YENEEA. The CDR3 has 14 residues. V shed 8 bases, J shed 1 base, and the junction held 7 bases outside the gene matches. The CDR3 DNA is TGTGCCAGCTCGCAGGGGGGCAATAACTATGGCTACACCTTC. Protein sequence: CASSQGGNNYGYTF.

V is TRBV14 and J is TRBJ1-4; 9 positions agree with TRBD1. Per the germline V gene, CDR1 is SGHDN and CDR2 is FVKESK. The CDR3 runs 15 residues. V shed 4 bases and J 8 bases; nucleotides not matched to a gene: 8. The DNA for the CDR3 is TGTGCCAGCAGCCTACGGACAGGGGCTCCAGAAAAACTGTTTTTT. Amino acids: CASSLRTGAPEKLFF.

This clone has just a few counts. This rearrangement joins TRBV7-2 to TRBJ2-7; 8 positions match TRBD2. Germline CDR1 reads SGHTA; CDR2 reads FQGNSA. After removal of 1 base from V and 2 bases from J, the junction contained 4 bases not matched to a gene. The CDR3 has 15 residues. CDR3 loop: CASSLEPGGAYEQYF. The CDR3 nucleotides read TGTGCCAGCAGCTTAGAACCGGGGGGGGCCTACGAGCAGTACTTC. Variable domain in full (rest from reference TRBV7-2 and TRBJ2-7): GAGVSQSPSNKVTEKGKDVELRCDPISGHTALYWYRQSLGQGLEFLIYFQGNSAPDKSGLPSDRFSAERTGGSVSTLTIQRTQQEDSAVYLCASSLEPGGAYEQYFGPGTRLTVT.

The chain links TRBV9 to TRBJ2-1; 8 nucleotides agree with TRBD1. This CDR3 has 15 residues. CDR1 and CDR2 from the germline V gene are SGDLS and YYNGEE. V was clipped by 0 bases and J by 6 bases; unmatched bases: 5. DNA of the CDR3: TGTGCCAGCAGCGTAGCACAGGGGGTGGTCAATGAGCAGTTCTTC. Its protein product is CASSVAQGVVNEQFF. Filled out from reference TRBV9 and TRBJ2-1, the complete variable domain reads DSGVTQTPKHLITATGQRVTLRCSPRSGDLSVYWYQQSLDQGLQFLIQYYNGEERAKGNILERFSAQQFPDLHSELNLSSLELGDSALYFCASSVAQGVVNEQFFGPGTRLTVL.

The chain combines TRBV18 with TRBJ2-5; D ambiguous. The V gene's germline CDR1 is KGHSH and CDR2 LQKENI. The CDR3 runs to 13 residues. V lost 6 bases and J lost 2, with 10 bases in between. CDR3 bases: TGTGCCAGCTCCTCTGGTCCACAAGAGACCCAGTACTTC. As protein: CASSSGPQETQYF.

This chain connects TRBV9 to TRBJ1-6; D unclear. CDR1 and CDR2 from the germline V gene are SGDLS and YYNGEE. The V end was cut by 0 bases, the J end by 8 bases, with 9 bases between. The CDR3 contains 14 residues. The CDR3 DNA sequence: TGTGCCAGCAGCGTAGACATGGGAGATTCACCCCTCCACTTT. It codes for CASSVDMGDSPLHF. Variable domain in full (rest from reference TRBV9 and TRBJ1-6): DSGVTQTPKHLITATGQRVTLRCSPRSGDLSVYWYQQSLDQGLQFLIQYYNGEERAKGNILERFSAQQFPDLHSELNLSSLELGDSALYFCASSVDMGDSPLHFGNGTRLTVT.

This clone was seen a handful of times. The CDR3 region is CASSLEAGNDEQYF. The DNA for the CDR3 is TGTGCCAGCAGCTTAGAGGCGGGAAACGACGAGCAGTACTTC. The chain recombines TRBV7-2 with TRBJ2-7; possibly TRBD2 for D (6 bases). The CDR3 runs to 14 residues. The germline gives CDR1 SGHTA, CDR2 FQGNSA. V dropped 1 base and J dropped 5 bases, with 12 bases sitting between them.

The CDR3 is CATSRDRVDRAISSYEQYF. The DNA for the CDR3 is TGTGCCACCAGCAGAGATCGGGTCGACAGGGCCATTAGCTCCTACGAGCAGTACTTC. This chain uses TRBV15 with TRBJ2-5, with 7 bases fitting TRBD1. The last part of the DNA fits TRBJ2-7 better; the J call may be wrong. The CDR3 length is 19 residues. In germline, CDR1 is LNHNV, CDR2 YYDKDF (reference sequence).

The chain uses TRBV7-9 and TRBJ1-1; a weak D match, TRBD1 (5 bases). Germline V lookup: CDR1 SEHNR, CDR2 FQNEAQ (reference sequence). The V gene lost 1 base and the J gene lost 1 base, with 7 bases spanning the gap. The CDR3 has 14 amino acids. This CDR3 is CASSLGGGNTEAFF. The CDR3, as DNA: TGTGCCAGCAGCTTAGGTGGGGGGAACACTGAAGCTTTCTTT.